These 8 T cell receptor beta chains were all obtained from the same sample, sequenced in a study of Ad26.COV2.S vaccination and SARS-CoV-2 variants. The method was immunoSEQ multiplex PCR; TCRdb's version includes in-frame clones alone and lacks a portion of them. The table records roughly 460,000 clones, roughly nine tenths of them present only once. Regarding treatment: 15 to 20 received Ad26.COV2.S at low or high dose, single or two shots; several received placebo; per-sample allocation not given. Each sample was drawn 63 days after the first injection (of vaccine or placebo). The starting material was peripheral blood, obtained in a trial of Ad26.COV2.S vaccine versus placebo. These receptors all stem from a person aged 18-60 years who received the Ad26.COV2.S COVID-19 vaccine or a placebo.

The count of this clone is one. The gene calls are TRBV11-2 and TRBJ2-7, with 8 nucleotides matching TRBD2. The ends lost 1 base at V and 2 bases at J; junction bases unmatched: 4. The CDR3 covers 15 residues. Germline V lookup: CDR1 SGHAT, CDR2 FQNNGV. The CDR3 reads CASSLAGSGTYEQYF. The CDR3 DNA is TGTGCCAGCAGCTTAGCAGGTAGCGGGACCTACGAGCAGTACTTC.

The chain links TRBV14 to TRBJ1-2; TRBD1 matches 8 bases. Germline V gene sequence: CDR1 SGHDN, CDR2 FVKESK. Trimming took 4 bases from V and 6 from J; bases not matched to a gene: 4. The CDR3 contains 13 residues. The chain's CDR3 is CASSLIRGHGYTF. The DNA of the CDR3 is TGTGCCAGCAGCCTCATCAGGGGGCATGGCTACACCTTC.

The chain couples TRBV27 to TRBJ1-2, with 9 bases matching TRBD1. Germline assignment: CDR1 MNHEY and CDR2 SMNVEV (reference sequence). The CDR3 has 15 residues. V shed 6 bases, J shed 3 bases, and the junction held 8 bases outside the gene matches. CDR3 protein: CASRRPGQGDYGYTF. The CDR3 region has the DNA TGTGCCAGCAGGAGACCGGGACAGGGAGACTATGGCTACACCTTC.

The chain carries TRBV3-1 (or the pseudogene TRBV3-2) and TRBJ2-7; no clear D gene. V was shortened by 2 bases and J by 3 bases, with 17 bases between the two germline ends. The germline V gene encodes CDR1 LGHDT and CDR2 YNNKEL (reference sequence). The length of the CDR3 is 16 residues. This CDR3 reads CASSQPHRRRCYEQYF. The CDR3, as DNA: TGTGCCAGCAGCCAACCACATCGCCGGCGGTGCTACGAGCAGTACTTC.

The chain links TRBV5-4 to TRBJ1-6; TRBD1 agrees at 9 bases. V was clipped by 5 bases and J by 10 bases; unmatched bases: 10. The CDR3 sequence is 15 residues long. Germline V gives CDR1 SGHNT, CDR2 YYREEE (reference sequence). The CDR3 DNA reads TGTGCCAGCAGTTTACCGGGACAGGGAGTCTCACCCCTCCACTTT. Amino acid sequence: CASSLPGQGVSPLHF.

The chain joins TRBV10-3 to TRBJ1-2; perhaps TRBD1 as D (6 bases). The CDR3 totals 15 residues. Germline CDR1 ENHRY, CDR2 SYGVKD. V lost 3 bases, J lost 0 bases, and 11 bases lay in between. The CDR3 reads CAISERTESNYGYTF. Here the CDR3 DNA reads TGTGCCATCAGTGAAAGGACAGAATCTAACTATGGCTACACCTTC.

V gene TRBV27 combines with J gene TRBJ2-1; TRBD2 matches at 14 bases. V shed 5 bases and J 10 bases; nucleotides not matched to a gene: 7. Germline lookup yields CDR1 MNHEY and CDR2 SMNVEV (reference sequence). This CDR3 contains 15 residues. DNA of the CDR3: TGTGCCAGCAGTCCCGGGACTAGCGGGAGACAGGAGCAGTTCTTC. Residues: CASSPGTSGRQEQFF.

The chain employs TRBV19 and TRBJ1-1, with a weak D call TRBD1 (5 bases). The ends were cut back, 0 bases at V and 8 bases at J, with 13 bases in the middle. The CDR3 extends over 14 amino acids. CDR1 is LNHDA and CDR2 is SQIVND in the germline V gene (reference sequence). CDR3 protein: CASSIEWRDSEAFF. DNA of the CDR3: TGTGCCAGTAGTATAGAGTGGAGAGACAGCGAAGCTTTCTTT.